This entry features one T cell receptor beta chain sequence. Its antigen is as yet unknown. A read error is possible here, since a much larger clone lies one base away. The CDR3 length is 16 residues. This sample was taken from a study of CD8+CD57+ T cells in acquired aplastic anemia. Study context: Mean yield of DNA from sorted CD4+ and CD8+ cells was roughly 3.1 ug. General study results and limits: The CD8+ Simpson's diversity of patients and controls was not significantly different.

TCR beta VDJ and CDR3 profiling used genomic DNA as template. TCRdb reanalysed the reads using MiXCR and keeps one entry per CDR3 protein. The table shows some 290,000 distinct CDR3 sequences, with approximately 57% occurring only once. This clonotype was obtained from a human donor with severe aplastic anemia or a healthy control (not recorded which). Sequencing used sorted CD4+, CD8+, or CD8+CD57+ T cells (not recorded which) from PBMCs. The chain combines TRBV12-3 or TRBV12-4 with TRBJ2-6, with a possible D match to TRBD1 (5 bases). This chain's CDR3 is CASSFRNAAGANVLAF. CDR3 sequence (DNA): TGTGCCAGCAGTTTTCGGAACGCCGCTGGGGCCAACGTCCTGGCTTTC.